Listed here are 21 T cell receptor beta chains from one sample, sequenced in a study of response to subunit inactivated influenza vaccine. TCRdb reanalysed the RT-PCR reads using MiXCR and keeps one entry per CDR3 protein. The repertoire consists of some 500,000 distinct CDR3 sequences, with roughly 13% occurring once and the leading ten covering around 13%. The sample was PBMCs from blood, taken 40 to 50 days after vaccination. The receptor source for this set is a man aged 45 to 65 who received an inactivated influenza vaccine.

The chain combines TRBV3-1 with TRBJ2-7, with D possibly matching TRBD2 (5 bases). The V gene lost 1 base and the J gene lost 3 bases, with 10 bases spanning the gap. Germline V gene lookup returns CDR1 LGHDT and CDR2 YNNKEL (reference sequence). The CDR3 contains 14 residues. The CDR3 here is CASSQGILDYEQYF. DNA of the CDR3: TGTGCCAGCAGCCAAGGGATACTAGACTACGAGCAGTACTTC.

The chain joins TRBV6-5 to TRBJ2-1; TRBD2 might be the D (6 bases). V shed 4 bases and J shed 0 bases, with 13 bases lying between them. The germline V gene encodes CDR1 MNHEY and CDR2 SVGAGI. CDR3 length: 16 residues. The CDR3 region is CASSSRMGGSYNEQFF. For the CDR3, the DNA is TGTGCCAGCAGTTCCCGAATGGGAGGCTCCTACAATGAGCAGTTCTTC.

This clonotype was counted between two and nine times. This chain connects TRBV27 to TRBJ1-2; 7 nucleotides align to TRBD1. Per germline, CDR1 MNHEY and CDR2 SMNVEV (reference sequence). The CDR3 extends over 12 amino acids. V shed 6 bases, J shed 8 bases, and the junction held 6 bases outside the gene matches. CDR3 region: CASRQGRRGYTF. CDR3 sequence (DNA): TGTGCCAGCAGACAGGGGCGACGGGGCTACACCTTC.

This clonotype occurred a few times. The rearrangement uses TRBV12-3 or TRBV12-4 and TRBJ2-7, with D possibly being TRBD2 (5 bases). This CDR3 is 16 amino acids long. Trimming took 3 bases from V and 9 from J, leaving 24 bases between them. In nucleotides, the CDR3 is TGTGCCAGCAGTTTCGGCGCTAGCCAGATCATTGGCTGGCAGTACTTC. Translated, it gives CASSFGASQIIGWQYF.

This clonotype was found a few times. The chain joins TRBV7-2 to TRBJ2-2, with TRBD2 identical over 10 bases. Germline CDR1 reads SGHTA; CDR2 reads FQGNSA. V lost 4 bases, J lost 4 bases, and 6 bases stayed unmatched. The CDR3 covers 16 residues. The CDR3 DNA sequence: TGTGCCAGCAGCTCAGAACTAGCGGGATCCACCGGGGAGCTGTTTTTT. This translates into CASSSELAGSTGELFF.

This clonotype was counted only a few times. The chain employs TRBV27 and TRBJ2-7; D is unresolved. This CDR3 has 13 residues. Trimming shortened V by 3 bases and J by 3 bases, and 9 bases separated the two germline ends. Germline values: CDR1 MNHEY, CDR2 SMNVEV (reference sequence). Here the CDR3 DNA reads TGTGCCAGCAGTTTTGGGAAGCTCTACGAGCAGTACTTC. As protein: CASSFGKLYEQYF.

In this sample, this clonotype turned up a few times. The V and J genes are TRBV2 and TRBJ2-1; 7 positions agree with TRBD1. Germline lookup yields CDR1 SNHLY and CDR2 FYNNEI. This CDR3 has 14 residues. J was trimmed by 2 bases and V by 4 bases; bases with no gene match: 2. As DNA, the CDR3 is TGTGCCAGCAGTGGGGGACAGACCTACAATGAGCAGTTCTTC. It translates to CASSGGQTYNEQFF.

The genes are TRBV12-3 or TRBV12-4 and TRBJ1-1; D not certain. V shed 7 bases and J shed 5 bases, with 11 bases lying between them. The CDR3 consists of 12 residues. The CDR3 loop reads CASTTPGTEAFF. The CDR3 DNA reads TGTGCCAGCACCACTCCGGGGACTGAAGCTTTCTTT.

The CDR3: CASSAPRGATSTDTQYF. CDR3 nucleotide sequence: TGTGCCAGCAGTGCCCCCCGGGGGGCAACTAGCACAGATACGCAGTATTTT. The J gene is TRBJ2-3, the V gene TRBV6-2 or TRBV6-3, with D perhaps matching TRBD2 (7 bases). This CDR3 spans 17 amino acids. Germline V gives CDR1 MNHEY, CDR2 SVGEGT. V gave up 5 bases and J gave up 0 bases, with 18 bases separating them.

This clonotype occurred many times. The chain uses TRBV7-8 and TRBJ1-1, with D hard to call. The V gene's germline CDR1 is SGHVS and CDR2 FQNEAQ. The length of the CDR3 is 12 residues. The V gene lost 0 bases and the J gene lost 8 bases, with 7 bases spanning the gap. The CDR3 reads CASSLAPPEAFF. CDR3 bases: TGTGCCAGCAGCTTAGCCCCTCCGGAAGCTTTCTTT.

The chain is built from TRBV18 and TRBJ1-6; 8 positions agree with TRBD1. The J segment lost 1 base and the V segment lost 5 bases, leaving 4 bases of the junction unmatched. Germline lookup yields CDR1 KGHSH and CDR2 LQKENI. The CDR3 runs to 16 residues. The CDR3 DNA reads TGTGCCAGCTCAGCCCGACAGGGGTCCTATAATTCACCCCTCCACTTT. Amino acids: CASSARQGSYNSPLHF.

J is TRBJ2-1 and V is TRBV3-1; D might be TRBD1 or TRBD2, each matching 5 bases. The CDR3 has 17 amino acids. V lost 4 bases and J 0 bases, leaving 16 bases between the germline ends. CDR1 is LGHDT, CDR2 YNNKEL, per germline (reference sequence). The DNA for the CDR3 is TGTGCCAGCAGCCCTAAATGGGGGTTGAGCTCCTACAATGAGCAGTTCTTC. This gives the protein CASSPKWGLSSYNEQFF.

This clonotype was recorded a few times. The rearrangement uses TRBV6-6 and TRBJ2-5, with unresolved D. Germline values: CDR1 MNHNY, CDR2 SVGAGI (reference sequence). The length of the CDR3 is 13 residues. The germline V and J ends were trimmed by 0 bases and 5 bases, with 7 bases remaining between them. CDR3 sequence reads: CASSYSTWETQYF. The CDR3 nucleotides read TGTGCCAGCAGTTACTCTACCTGGGAGACCCAGTACTTC.

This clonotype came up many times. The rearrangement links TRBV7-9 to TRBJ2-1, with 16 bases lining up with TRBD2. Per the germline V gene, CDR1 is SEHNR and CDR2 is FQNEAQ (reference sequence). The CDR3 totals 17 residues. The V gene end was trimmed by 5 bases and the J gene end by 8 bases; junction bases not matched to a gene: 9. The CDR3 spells CASSPGTSGRARHEQFF. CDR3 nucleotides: TGTGCCAGCAGCCCCGGGACTAGCGGGAGGGCCAGGCATGAGCAGTTCTTC.

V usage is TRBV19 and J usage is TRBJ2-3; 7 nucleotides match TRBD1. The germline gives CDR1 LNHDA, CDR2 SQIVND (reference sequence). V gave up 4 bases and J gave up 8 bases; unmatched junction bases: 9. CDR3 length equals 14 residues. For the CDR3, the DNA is TGTGCCAGTAGTAGCCAGGGACAGTTGGTTACGCAGTATTTT. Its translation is CASSSQGQLVTQYF.

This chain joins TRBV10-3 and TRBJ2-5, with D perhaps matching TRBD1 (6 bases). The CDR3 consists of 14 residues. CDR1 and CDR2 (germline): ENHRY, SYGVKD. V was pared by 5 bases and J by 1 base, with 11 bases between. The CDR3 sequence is CAISQTGLQETQYF. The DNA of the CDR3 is TGTGCCATCAGTCAGACAGGTCTCCAAGAGACCCAGTACTTC.

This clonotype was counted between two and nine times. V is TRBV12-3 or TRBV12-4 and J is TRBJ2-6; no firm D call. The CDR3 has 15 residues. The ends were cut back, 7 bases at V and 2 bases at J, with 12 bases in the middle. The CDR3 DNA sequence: TGTGCCAGCACCTGGACGGGTGCTGGGGCCAACGTCCTGACTTTC. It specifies CASTWTGAGANVLTF.

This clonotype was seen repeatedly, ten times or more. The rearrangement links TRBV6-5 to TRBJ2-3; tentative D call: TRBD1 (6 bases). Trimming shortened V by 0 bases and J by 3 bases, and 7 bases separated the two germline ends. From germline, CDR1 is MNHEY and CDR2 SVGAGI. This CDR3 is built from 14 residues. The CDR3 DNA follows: TGTGCCAGCAGTTACTCAGGGACAACAGATACGCAGTATTTT. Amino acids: CASSYSGTTDTQYF.

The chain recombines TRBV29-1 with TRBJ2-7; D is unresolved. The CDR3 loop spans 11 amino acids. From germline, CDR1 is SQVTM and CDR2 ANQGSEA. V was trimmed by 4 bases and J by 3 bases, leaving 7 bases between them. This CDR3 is CSVGANYEQYF. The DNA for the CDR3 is TGCAGCGTTGGGGCCAACTACGAGCAGTACTTC.

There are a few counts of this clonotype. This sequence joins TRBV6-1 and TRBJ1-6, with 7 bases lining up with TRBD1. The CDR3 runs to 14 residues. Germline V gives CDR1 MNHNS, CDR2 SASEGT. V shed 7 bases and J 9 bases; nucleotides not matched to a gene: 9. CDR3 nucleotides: TGTGCCAGCACCAACGGAGCAGGGGGTTCACCCCTCCACTTT. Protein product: CASTNGAGGSPLHF.

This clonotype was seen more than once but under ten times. DNA for the CDR3: TGTGCCAGCAGTTCGCCCTACTCGTCCCGGGACAGGGGCGAGCAGTTCTTC. It specifies CASSSPYSSRDRGEQFF. The rearrangement uses TRBV28 and TRBJ2-1, with 10 bases fitting TRBD1. With 4 bases clipped from V and 10 bases from J, the junction kept 16 bases outside the gene matches. CDR1 and CDR2 from the germline V gene are MDHEN and SYDVKM. CDR3 length equals 17 residues.